Many counts were recorded for the clone carrying this T cell receptor beta chain. Naive CD8 T cells were FACS-sorted by CD8+CD4-CCR7+CD45RA+ markers. TCRdb independently ran MiXCR on the PCR reads; one entry per CDR3 protein. The sample includes around 320,000 distinct CDR3 sequences, 24% of them seen just once. V was pared by 6 bases and J by 7 bases, with 17 bases of the junction left unmatched. The CDR3 loop spans 17 amino acids. Germline values: CDR1 MGHRA, CDR2 YSYEKL. This record comes from a study of molecular identifiers for immune sequencing clone quantification. The sample consisted of naive CD8+ T cells from blood, with Jurkat cell RNA spiked in. Subset described: FACS-sorted CD8+CD4-CCR7+CD45RA+ naive T cells. The sequence derives from a human donor in good health. Some libraries in this study had Jurkat cell RNA spiked in. The chain couples TRBV4-1 to TRBJ2-2; 7 bases are a match to TRBD2. The CDR3 nucleotides read TGCGCCAGCAGTCTACCCCCGCCGGGGGGACCGATCGGGGAGCTGTTTTTT. Protein sequence: CASSLPPPGGPIGELFF.